The clone carrying this TCR beta chain was picked up a small number of times. The antigen is unknown. A much larger clone differs from this one at a single base, so this may be a read error. CDR1 and CDR2 (germline): MNHNY, SVGAGI (reference sequence). V was cut by 6 bases and J by 7 bases, with 9 bases left in between. This CDR3 comprises 12 residues. This sample was included in a study of molecular identifiers for immune sequencing clone quantification. Study observations and caveats: Underestimated sizes of highly expanded clones could result from identical TCR molecules that share a barcode.

TCRdb called the PCR reads again in MiXCR, with one record for every CDR3 protein. The sample has about 640,000 distinct CDR3 sequences, nearly 20% seen once. The sequence came from a human donor in good health. Some libraries in this study had Jurkat cell RNA spiked in. The V gene is TRBV6-6, the J gene TRBJ1-4; D uncertain. The sequenced sample was naive CD8+ T cells from blood, with Jurkat cell RNA spiked in. Subset indicated: FACS-sorted CD8+CD4-CCR7+CD45RA+ naive T cells. In DNA, the CDR3 is TGTGCCAGCAGGGGAGACGGTGAAAAACTGTTTTTT. Translating gives CASRGDGEKLFF.